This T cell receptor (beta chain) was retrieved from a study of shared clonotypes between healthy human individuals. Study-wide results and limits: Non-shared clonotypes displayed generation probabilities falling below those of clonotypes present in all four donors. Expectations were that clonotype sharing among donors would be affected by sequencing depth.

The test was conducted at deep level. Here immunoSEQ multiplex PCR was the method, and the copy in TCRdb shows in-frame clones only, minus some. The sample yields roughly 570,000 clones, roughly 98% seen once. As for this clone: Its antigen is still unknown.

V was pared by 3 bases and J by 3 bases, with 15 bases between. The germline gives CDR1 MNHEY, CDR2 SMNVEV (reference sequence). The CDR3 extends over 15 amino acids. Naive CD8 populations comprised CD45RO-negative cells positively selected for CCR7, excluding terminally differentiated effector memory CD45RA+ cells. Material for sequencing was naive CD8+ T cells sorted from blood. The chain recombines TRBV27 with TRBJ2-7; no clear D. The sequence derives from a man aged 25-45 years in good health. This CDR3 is CASSFGGGFRYEQYF. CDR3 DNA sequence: TGTGCCAGCAGTTTTGGTGGCGGATTCCGCTACGAGCAGTACTTC.